The 31 T cell receptor beta chains below come from one sample, sequenced in a study of blood T cell repertoires in COVID-19 (dated by TCRdb to 2019 to 2021). Libraries were made using the immunoSEQ multiplex PCR assay. TCRdb holds this immuneACCESS table with in-frame rearrangements only. Some clones are missing; in checked studies, unresolved V genes explain under half, and the rest has no known cause. The sample table lists some 670,000 clones, more than 80% of them with a count of one. The ten largest clones add up to roughly 0.26% of the sample. Sequenced material: peripheral blood. These receptors were obtained from a woman aged 18-29 years with acute or convalescent COVID-19.

The chain employs TRBV9 and TRBJ2-7; possible D gene TRBD1, 5 bases. V lost 3 bases, J lost 4 bases, and 11 bases lay in between. From germline, CDR1 is SGDLS and CDR2 YYNGEE. The CDR3 spans 13 residues. Here the CDR3 reads CASSGSQGYEQYF. CDR3 sequence (DNA): TGTGCCAGCAGCGGGTCGCAGGGATACGAGCAGTACTTC.

The CDR3 here is CASSLSNTGELFF. CDR3 DNA sequence: TGTGCCAGCAGCTTAAGCAACACCGGGGAGCTGTTTTTT. This chain links TRBV11-1 with TRBJ2-2; no reliable D call. The CDR3 is 13 residues long. Trimming cost V 2 bases and J 2 bases, with 3 bases left between them. Per germline, CDR1 SGHAT and CDR2 FQDESV (reference sequence).

This clone turned up a few times. This sample also contains other DNA sequences that code for the same CDR3. The J gene is TRBJ2-1, the V gene TRBV11-3, with 11 bases lining up with TRBD2. The trim removed 5 bases at V and 8 bases at J, leaving 5 bases unmatched. CDR3 length equals 14 residues. The germline gives CDR1 SGHNT, CDR2 YENEEA. Here the CDR3 reads CASSPGTSGDEQFF. CDR3 DNA sequence: TGTGCCAGCAGCCCGGGGACTAGCGGCGATGAGCAGTTCTTC.

J is TRBJ1-4 and V is TRBV21-1; the table assigns TRBD1, which was not confirmed against the DNA. TRBV21-1 is recorded as a pseudogene. The CDR3 contains 16 residues. CDR3 residues: CASSTLDSSTNEKLFF. CDR3 DNA: TGTGCCAGCAGCACCCTAGACAGCTCAACTAATGAAAAACTGTTTTTT.

The DNA of the CDR3 is TGCAGCGTTGCCGGGGGCTATGGCTACACCTTC. It yields the protein CSVAGGYGYTF. The genes are TRBV29-1 and TRBJ1-2, with D tentatively TRBD1 (5 bases). The CDR3 runs 11 residues. Germline loops: CDR1 SQVTM, CDR2 ANQGSEA. V dropped 4 bases and J dropped 4 bases, with 7 bases sitting between them. Based on the CDR3 plus reference TRBV29-1 and TRBJ1-2, the full variable domain is SAVISQKPSRDICQRGTSLTIQCQVDSQVTMMFWYRQQPGQSLTLIATANQGSEATYESGFVIDKFPISRPNLTFSTLTVSNMSPEDSSIYLCSVAGGYGYTFGSGTRLTVV.

V usage is TRBV11-2 and J usage is TRBJ2-2; no firm D call. The CDR3 is 15 amino acids. The V end lost 4 bases, the J end lost 2 bases, and 11 bases lay between the germline ends. CDR1 is SGHAT and CDR2 is FQNNGV in the germline V gene. Here the CDR3 DNA reads TGTGCCAGCAGCTCCCTCAGACTTAACACCGGGGAGCTGTTTTTT. Protein: CASSSLRLNTGELFF.

This chain uses TRBV12-5 with TRBJ2-3; tentatively, D is TRBD1 (6 bases). Trimming cost V 6 bases and J 3 bases, with 25 bases left between them. Per the germline V gene, CDR1 is LGHNT and CDR2 is FRNRAP. The CDR3 length is 18 residues. This CDR3 reads CASGQGPGDTLSTDTQYF. CDR3 bases: TGTGCTAGTGGCCAGGGACCAGGGGATACCTTATCGACAGATACGCAGTATTTT.

Comment on this clone: Other DNA variants within this sample encode the same CDR3. This chain connects TRBV9 to TRBJ2-2, with D maybe TRBD2 (6 bases). V dropped 0 bases and J dropped 3 bases, with 9 bases sitting between them. The germline V gene encodes CDR1 SGDLS and CDR2 YYNGEE. The CDR3 extends over 15 amino acids. The CDR3 region is CASSVGGGYTGELFF. The CDR3, as DNA: TGTGCCAGCAGCGTAGGTGGAGGGTACACCGGGGAGCTGTTTTTT.

This rearrangement joins TRBV27 to TRBJ2-2; maybe TRBD1 (6 bases). The CDR3 consists of 16 residues. Trimming removed 6 bases at V and 0 bases at J, with 14 bases between. Germline assignment: CDR1 MNHEY and CDR2 SMNVEV (reference sequence). CDR3 in DNA: TGTGCCAGCAGCCAAGACAGGACCCCGAACACCGGGGAGCTGTTTTTT. It yields the protein CASSQDRTPNTGELFF.

This rearrangement joins TRBV2 to TRBJ1-1, with D maybe TRBD1 (5 bases). Looked up from germline, CDR1 is SNHLY and CDR2 is FYNNEI. Between the trimmed V and J ends, which lost 5 bases and 0 bases, there was a span of 13 bases. This CDR3 contains 15 residues. In nucleotides, the CDR3 is TGTGCCAGCAGTCCGCTAAGACAGCTGAACACTGAAGCTTTCTTT. This encodes CASSPLRQLNTEAFF.

In its sample, this clone was seen a few times. The chain is built from TRBV12-3 or TRBV12-4 and TRBJ2-7; TRBD1 might be the D (5 bases). V dropped 5 bases and J dropped 2 bases, with 7 bases sitting between them. CDR3 length: 12 amino acids. The CDR3 nucleotides read TGTGCCAGCAGTCAGGACACCTACGAGCAGTACTTC. Translation: CASSQDTYEQYF.

The gene calls are TRBV19 and TRBJ2-7; 10 bases match TRBD1. Trimming took 7 bases from V and 2 from J; bases not matched to a gene: 2. The CDR3 spans 13 residues. Per the germline V gene, CDR1 is LNHDA and CDR2 is SQIVND (reference sequence). CDR3 in amino acids: CASMGTGAYEQYF. The CDR3 DNA reads as TGTGCCAGTATGGGGACAGGGGCCTACGAGCAGTACTTC.

V and J are TRBV5-5 and TRBJ1-2; no firm D call. CDR3 length equals 12 residues. Germline CDR1 and CDR2: SGHKS and YYEKEE (reference sequence). V was pared by 1 base and J by 8 bases, with 9 bases between. The CDR3 region is CASSLYSGGYTF. The CDR3 DNA sequence: TGTGCCAGCAGCTTGTATTCCGGGGGCTACACCTTC.

V and J are TRBV5-1 and TRBJ2-7, with 10 bases that match TRBD1. The CDR3 extends over 13 amino acids. V shed 6 bases, J shed 6 bases, and the junction held 6 bases outside the gene matches. Germline V CDR1 and CDR2: SGHRS, YFSETQ. Written as DNA, the CDR3 is TGCGCCAGCACTAGACAGGGGGCTGGCGAGCAGTACTTC. It codes for CASTRQGAGEQYF.

The chain carries TRBV10-3 and TRBJ1-2, with 8 bases fitting TRBD1. The junction had 12 bases not matched to a gene; V was cut back by 4 bases and J by 8 bases. Germline loops: CDR1 ENHRY, CDR2 SYGVKD. This CDR3 is 15 amino acids long. The CDR3, as DNA: TGTGCCATCAGTGGAGCCCAGACAGGGGTGGGCGGCTACACCTTC. Amino acid sequence: CAISGAQTGVGGYTF.

This clone was recorded only once. The gene calls are TRBV4-3 and TRBJ1-1, with D perhaps matching TRBD1 (5 bases). Trimming cost V 0 bases and J 9 bases, with 14 bases left between them. CDR1 is LGHNA and CDR2 is YSLEER in the germline V gene. There are 14 residues in the CDR3. CDR3 coding DNA: TGCGCCAGCAGCCAAGAAAGTTTCGGGGGGAAAGCTTTCTTT. Protein sequence: CASSQESFGGKAFF.

V is TRBV5-1 and J is TRBJ2-3; 11 positions match TRBD2. The junction had 2 bases not matched to a gene; V was cut back by 3 bases and J by 5 bases. CDR1 and CDR2 (germline): SGHRS, YFSETQ. The CDR3 totals 14 residues. CDR3 in amino acids: CASSSGTSGDTQYF. The CDR3 DNA is TGCGCCAGCAGCTCCGGGACTAGCGGAGATACGCAGTATTTT.

The J gene is TRBJ2-7, the V gene TRBV9; 7 bases fit TRBD2. Germline CDR1 reads SGDLS; CDR2 reads YYNGEE. Unmatched junction bases numbered 2, after V lost 0 bases and J lost 2 bases. The CDR3 extends over 14 amino acids. The CDR3 nucleotides are TGTGCCAGCAGCGTAGCAGGACTAGCCTACGAGCAGTACTTC. Its protein product is CASSVAGLAYEQYF.

The chain has TRBV30 and TRBJ1-1; a possible D gene is TRBD1 (6 bases). Germline V gives CDR1 GTSNPN, CDR2 SVGIG (reference sequence). Trimming removed 3 bases from V and 5 bases from J, with 16 bases in between. The CDR3 extends over 14 amino acids. In DNA form, the CDR3 reads TGTGCCTGGAGCTCCGGCCAAAGGGGGACTGAAGCTTTCTTT. This gives the protein CAWSSGQRGTEAFF. Filled out from reference TRBV30 and TRBJ1-1, the complete variable domain reads SQTIHQWPATLVQPVGSPLSLECTVEGTSNPNLYWYRQAAGRGLQLLFYSVGIGQISSEVPQNLSASRPQDRQFILSSKKLLLSDSGFYLCAWSSGQRGTEAFFGQGTRLTVV.

This chain links TRBV10-3 with TRBJ1-2; D is uncertain. Between the trimmed V and J ends, which lost 3 bases and 4 bases, there was a span of 15 bases. The CDR3 contains 15 residues. From germline, CDR1 is ENHRY and CDR2 SYGVKD. CDR3 DNA: TGTGCCATCAGTGACTATGGACCGGGAGCCTATGGCTACACCTTC. Its translation is CAISDYGPGAYGYTF.

V and J are TRBV4-3 and TRBJ1-5, with 7 bases identical to TRBD1. The CDR3 runs 18 residues. V trimming: 3 bases; J trimming: 0 bases; junction bases outside the gene matches: 11. Germline V CDR1 and CDR2: LGHNA, YSLEER. CDR3 sequence reads: CASSHPTGKEDSNQPQHF. The CDR3 coding sequence is TGCGCCAGCAGCCACCCGACAGGGAAGGAGGATAGCAATCAGCCCCAGCATTTT.

The chain couples TRBV9 to TRBJ2-2; TRBD2 matches 7 bases. The CDR3 is 15 amino acids. CDR1 is SGDLS, CDR2 YYNGEE, per germline. V was clipped by 7 bases and J by 6 bases; unmatched bases: 12. The CDR3 protein is CASSSRGEVPGELFF. The CDR3 nucleotides read TGTGCCAGCTCCTCCCGGGGGGAAGTACCCGGGGAGCTGTTTTTT.

The chain is built from TRBV12-5 and TRBJ1-2; D uncertain. The CDR3 loop spans 16 amino acids. Germline CDR1 LGHNT, CDR2 FRNRAP. The V end lost 2 bases, the J end lost 3 bases, and 16 bases lay between the germline ends. The CDR3 sequence: CASGLTPRTGYYGYTF. The CDR3 DNA reads TGTGCTAGTGGTTTGACCCCCCGGACGGGATACTATGGCTACACCTTC.

The chain employs TRBV7-9 and TRBJ2-1; TRBD1 aligns across 9 bases. V trimming: 5 bases; J trimming: 1 base; junction bases outside the gene matches: 9. Germline V gives CDR1 SEHNR, CDR2 FQNEAQ (reference sequence). This CDR3 comprises 17 residues. The CDR3 loop is CASSAGFGQGSYNEQFF. CDR3 DNA: TGTGCCAGCAGCGCCGGCTTCGGACAGGGGTCCTACAATGAGCAGTTCTTC.

This chain uses TRBV14 with TRBJ2-4, with D unclear. Between the trimmed V and J ends, which lost 4 bases and 5 bases, there was a span of 12 bases. CDR3 length: 14 amino acids. Looked up from germline, CDR1 is SGHDN and CDR2 is FVKESK. CDR3 loop: CASSRTNVQNIQYF. The CDR3 DNA follows: TGTGCCAGCAGCCGAACAAATGTCCAAAACATTCAGTACTTC.

The chain is built from TRBV30 and TRBJ1-2; no clear D gene. V lost 2 bases and J 4 bases, leaving 17 bases between the germline ends. Germline V lookup: CDR1 GTSNPN, CDR2 SVGIG (reference sequence). This CDR3 region has 15 residues. CDR3 DNA sequence: TGTGCCTGGAGTCCCCGGCAACAGACCCTCTATGGCTACACCTTC. Its protein is CAWSPRQQTLYGYTF.

CDR3 in DNA: TGTGCCAGCAGCTCGCCGGGGACAGCAGCACTATATGGCTACACCTTC. Translating gives CASSSPGTAALYGYTF. The chain combines TRBV5-6 with TRBJ1-2, with 7 bases aligning to TRBD1. This CDR3 is built from 16 residues. The germline CDR1 and CDR2 sequences are SGHDT and YYEEEE. Trimming at V came to 3 bases and at J to 5 bases, leaving 13 bases not matched to a gene.

The chain recombines TRBV4-1 with TRBJ1-1; no firm D call. Per germline, CDR1 MGHRA and CDR2 YSYEKL. Trimming stripped 7 bases from V and 0 bases from J, with 12 bases between. This CDR3 region has 14 residues. CDR3 sequence: CASTQAALNTEAFF. The CDR3 bases are TGCGCCAGCACCCAGGCGGCCCTGAACACTGAAGCTTTCTTT.

V is TRBV7-9 and J is TRBJ1-2; TRBD1 matches 8 bases. The CDR3 extends over 15 amino acids. J was trimmed by 4 bases and V by 4 bases; bases with no gene match: 8. From germline, CDR1 is SEHNR and CDR2 FQNEAQ (reference sequence). CDR3 residues: CASSSSDRVRYGYTF. The CDR3 DNA is TGTGCCAGCAGCTCGTCGGACAGGGTTCGCTATGGCTACACCTTC.

This chain uses TRBV21-1 with TRBJ1-5; TRBD1 is taken as the D call from the table, unchecked against the DNA. TRBV21-1 is a pseudogene. CDR3 size: 18 residues. The CDR3 coding sequence is TGTGCCAGCAGCAAAGGAGGGACACTTTTAGGCAGCAATCAGCCCCAGCATTTT. It specifies CASSKGGTLLGSNQPQHF.

This chain links TRBV9 with TRBJ2-2; 10 positions match TRBD1. From germline, CDR1 is SGDLS and CDR2 YYNGEE. V dropped 3 bases and J dropped 7; count of bases not matched to a gene: 9. The CDR3 contains 16 residues. The DNA for the CDR3 is TGTGCCAGCAGCGCGCCGGGACAGGGGAGTTACGGGGAGCTGTTTTTT. Protein product: CASSAPGQGSYGELFF.